Following are 24 T cell receptor beta chains from one sample sequenced in a study of cytomegalovirus exposure and HLA in healthy donors. TCRdb's table, derived via immunoSEQ multiplex PCR, lists solely in-frame clones and lacks some. The table shows some 290,000 clones, with nearly 90% occurring only once. Sequencing was carried out using PBMCs. All receptors come from a young man in good health and CMV-seronegative.

The chain has TRBV12-2 and TRBJ1-2; the table's D call of TRBD1 was not tested on the DNA. TRBV12-2 is designated a pseudogene. This CDR3 is built from 16 residues. The CDR3 spells CASRLGQGEGNYGYTF. CDR3 DNA sequence: TGTGCAAGTCGCTTGGGACAGGGGGAAGGGAACTATGGCTACACCTTC.

This clone is a singleton in its sample. Written as DNA, the CDR3 is TGTGCCAGCAGTCCCCCGGGGGGACGCTTGGGGGAGCAGTACTTC. This sequence encodes CASSPPGGRLGEQYF. The chain combines TRBV6-5 with TRBJ2-7; 7 bases are a match to TRBD2. Germline CDR1 MNHEY, CDR2 SVGAGI. This CDR3 has 15 residues. V shed 5 bases and J 7 bases; nucleotides not matched to a gene: 14.

This chain joins TRBV28 and TRBJ2-6; D call uncertain. Per germline, CDR1 MDHEN and CDR2 SYDVKM. Trimming removed 2 bases from V and 0 bases from J, with 5 bases in between. The CDR3 is made up of 15 amino acids. CDR3 region: CASSLPGSGANVLTF. The DNA of the CDR3 is TGTGCCAGCAGTTTACCCGGCTCTGGGGCCAACGTCCTGACTTTC.

V is TRBV15 and J is TRBJ1-2; D possibly corresponds to TRBD1 (5 bases). The germline V and J ends were trimmed by 1 base and 3 bases, with 12 bases remaining between them. This CDR3 has 15 amino acids. Germline V gene lookup returns CDR1 LNHNV and CDR2 YYDKDF (reference sequence). The CDR3 spells CATSRGWGRDYGYTF. In DNA form, the CDR3 reads TGTGCCACCAGCAGAGGGTGGGGCAGGGACTATGGCTACACCTTC.

This clone was detected a few times. The V call is TRBV6-1, the J call TRBJ1-6; possibly TRBD1 for D (5 bases). The germline V gene has CDR1 MNHNS and CDR2 SASEGT. This CDR3 region has 13 residues. The V end lost 2 bases, the J end lost 9 bases, and 8 bases lay between the germline ends. CDR3 sequence (DNA): TGTGCCAGCAGTGAATCAAGGGGTTCACCCCTCCACTTT. Translated: CASSESRGSPLHF.

The chain recombines TRBV2 with TRBJ2-2; D possibly corresponds to TRBD2 (7 bases). Germline-derived CDR1 and CDR2 are SNHLY and FYNNEI. The CDR3 runs to 17 residues. The ends were cut back, 4 bases at V and 3 bases at J, with 18 bases in the middle. The CDR3: CASSVVSGGRDTGELFF. The DNA of the CDR3 is TGTGCCAGCAGTGTAGTATCGGGGGGCCGGGACACCGGGGAGCTGTTTTTT.

The chain links TRBV11-2 to TRBJ2-3; 8 bases map to TRBD2. The CDR3 loop spans 16 amino acids. V lost 4 bases, J lost 0 bases, and 6 bases stayed unmatched. CDR1 and CDR2 from the germline V gene are SGHAT and FQNNGV. This CDR3 is CASSSLAGPSTDTQYF. CDR3 nucleotide sequence: TGTGCCAGCAGCTCTTTAGCGGGGCCTAGCACAGATACGCAGTATTTT.

The chain links TRBV5-6 to TRBJ2-3, with 7 bases fitting TRBD2. The CDR3 spans 13 residues. Germline trimming cut 3 bases from V and 5 bases from J; bases unmatched to any gene: 3. The V gene's germline CDR1 is SGHDT and CDR2 YYEEEE. This CDR3 is CASSWGGGDTQYF. In DNA form, the CDR3 reads TGTGCCAGCAGCTGGGGCGGGGGAGATACGCAGTATTTT.

The chain uses TRBV11-2 and TRBJ1-4, with D possibly TRBD1 on 5 matching bases. The V end was cut by 0 bases, the J end by 3 bases, with 11 bases between. Per the germline V gene, CDR1 is SGHAT and CDR2 is FQNNGV. This CDR3 has 16 residues. The CDR3 DNA follows: TGTGCCAGCAGCTTAGAGGGGACGGGAGCTAATGAAAAACTGTTTTTT. Translated, it gives CASSLEGTGANEKLFF.

The chain carries TRBV10-1 and TRBJ2-7; TRBD1 might be the D (6 bases). V lost 1 base and J lost 6, with 10 bases in between. The CDR3 loop spans 13 amino acids. Germline V CDR1 and CDR2: WNHNN, SYGVQD (reference sequence). Here the CDR3 reads CASSEYRAGEQYF. CDR3 coding DNA: TGCGCCAGCAGTGAGTACAGGGCGGGCGAGCAGTACTTC.

J is TRBJ1-3 and V is TRBV2, with D perhaps TRBD1 (6 bases). V lost 8 bases and J 0 bases, leaving 8 bases between the germline ends. The CDR3 totals 13 residues. Germline V gene sequence: CDR1 SNHLY, CDR2 FYNNEI. In DNA form, the CDR3 reads TGTGCCAGCGCAGGGGCCTCTGGAAACACCATATATTTT. Its protein product is CASAGASGNTIYF.

The chain combines TRBV10-1 with TRBJ2-1, with D uncertain. V lost 3 bases and J lost 0, with 6 bases in between. CDR1 is WNHNN and CDR2 is SYGVQD in the germline V gene (reference sequence). The CDR3 sequence is 14 residues long. Written as DNA, the CDR3 is TGCGCCAGCAGTGAACGGAGCTCCTACAATGAGCAGTTCTTC. Residues: CASSERSSYNEQFF.

This sequence joins TRBV27 and TRBJ2-1, with D uncertain. The CDR3 is made up of 15 amino acids. The germline CDR1 and CDR2 sequences are MNHEY and SMNVEV (reference sequence). V dropped 6 bases and J dropped 0 bases, with 12 bases sitting between them. As DNA, the CDR3 is TGTGCCAGCAGCCCGGTCTTTAGCTCCTACAATGAGCAGTTCTTC. Amino acids: CASSPVFSSYNEQFF.

The count of this clone is one. This chain connects TRBV7-2 to TRBJ1-6; 9 bases map to TRBD1. This CDR3 region has 15 residues. The germline V gene has CDR1 SGHTA and CDR2 FQGNSA. Trimming removed 3 bases from V and 9 bases from J; junction bases left unmatched: 6. The chain's CDR3 is CASSLRRDRVSPLHF. The CDR3 DNA follows: TGTGCCAGCAGCTTGAGACGGGACAGGGTTTCACCCCTCCACTTT.

The chain employs TRBV6-5 and TRBJ2-7; maybe TRBD1 (6 bases). The CDR3 totals 12 residues. V was shortened by 6 bases and J by 5 bases, with 11 bases between the two germline ends. Germline CDR1 reads MNHEY; CDR2 reads SVGAGI. In nucleotides, the CDR3 is TGTGCCAGCAGATCAGGGGTCCACGAGCAGTACTTC. Translation gives CASRSGVHEQYF.

The chain couples TRBV25-1 to TRBJ1-2, with D perhaps matching TRBD1 (5 bases). The V gene lost 6 bases and the J gene lost 5 bases, with 10 bases spanning the gap. The CDR3 length is 12 residues. Germline-derived CDR1 and CDR2 are MGHDK and SYGVNS. The CDR3: CASRDSIYGYTF. The CDR3 nucleotides are TGTGCCAGCAGAGACAGCATATATGGCTACACCTTC.

The chain couples TRBV5-6 to TRBJ2-3; 8 bases fit TRBD2. Losses at the gene ends were 2 bases for V and 9 bases for J; bases not matched to a gene: 8. The CDR3 has 14 amino acids. In germline, CDR1 is SGHDT, CDR2 YYEEEE. Here the CDR3 DNA reads TGTGCCAGCAGCTTAGCGGGGGTGAGGGGGACGCAGTATTTT. Residues: CASSLAGVRGTQYF.

The chain carries TRBV4-1 and TRBJ2-7; 8 bases line up with TRBD2. This CDR3 comprises 16 residues. Germline V gene lookup returns CDR1 MGHRA and CDR2 YSYEKL. V lost 0 bases, J lost 3 bases, and 7 bases stayed unmatched. In nucleotides, the CDR3 is TGCGCCAGCAGCCAAGATCGGGGGGGTCACTACTACGAGCAGTACTTC. This gives the protein CASSQDRGGHYYEQYF.

CDR3 sequence (DNA): TGTGCCAGCAGAAGTCGAGGACTAGCGGGGCTCTACGAGCAGTACTTC. Translated: CASRSRGLAGLYEQYF. The rearrangement uses TRBV6-6 and TRBJ2-7; 12 positions match TRBD2. The CDR3 is 16 residues long. After removal of 6 bases from V and 3 bases from J, the junction contained 9 bases not matched to a gene. Germline V gene data show CDR1 as MNHNY and CDR2 as SVGAGI (reference sequence).

The CDR3 sequence: CASSTRTGSTEAFF. CDR3 DNA: TGTGCCAGTAGTACTAGGACAGGGAGCACTGAAGCTTTCTTT. The V call is TRBV19, the J call TRBJ1-1; 8 bases line up with TRBD1. V shed 4 bases and J 4 bases; nucleotides not matched to a gene: 5. The CDR3 loop spans 14 amino acids. Germline CDR1 LNHDA, CDR2 SQIVND (reference sequence). The whole variable domain, remainder taken from reference TRBV19 and TRBJ1-1, is DGGITQSPKYLFRKEGQNVTLSCEQNLNHDAMYWYRQDPGQGLRLIYYSQIVNDFQKGDIAEGYSVSREKKESFPLTVTSAQKNPTAFYLCASSTRTGSTEAFFGQGTRLTVV.

The genes are TRBV6-6 and TRBJ2-7; D might be TRBD2 (5 bases). V was trimmed by 5 bases and J by 1 base, leaving 12 bases between them. The CDR3 is 14 amino acids. Germline CDR1 and CDR2: MNHNY and SVGAGI (reference sequence). Written as DNA, the CDR3 is TGTGCCAGCAGTGAGGTAACGGGATCCTACGAGCAGTACTTC. Protein: CASSEVTGSYEQYF.

This sequence joins TRBV30 and TRBJ1-5, with D possibly being TRBD1 (6 bases). Trimming removed 2 bases at V and 7 bases at J, with 12 bases between. The CDR3 covers 13 residues. From germline, CDR1 is GTSNPN and CDR2 SVGIG (reference sequence). The CDR3 here is CAWSHREGQPQHF. CDR3 bases: TGTGCCTGGAGTCACAGGGAAGGACAGCCCCAGCATTTT.

V gene TRBV19 combines with J gene TRBJ2-5, with 9 bases fitting TRBD2. The length of the CDR3 is 14 residues. Trimming took 7 bases from V and 5 from J; bases not matched to a gene: 8. The germline CDR1 and CDR2 sequences are LNHDA and SQIVND (reference sequence). This CDR3 reads CASTPAGGWETQYF. CDR3 in DNA: TGTGCCAGTACCCCCGCGGGGGGGTGGGAGACCCAGTACTTC.

J is TRBJ2-4 and V is TRBV27; 16 positions match TRBD2. Germline CDR1 and CDR2: MNHEY and SMNVEV (reference sequence). Losses at the gene ends were 5 bases for V and 3 bases for J; bases not matched to a gene: 13. This CDR3 has 20 amino acids. CDR3 in amino acids: CASSPRGTSGGAFGKNIQYF. The CDR3 DNA reads TGTGCCAGCAGTCCCAGGGGGACTAGCGGGGGGGCCTTTGGCAAAAACATTCAGTACTTC.